These 12 T cell receptor beta chains were all obtained from the same sample, sequenced in a study of cytomegalovirus exposure and HLA in healthy donors. Assay: immunoSEQ multiplex PCR; the TCRdb copy retains only in-frame clones and omits some. Of around 400,000 clones in the sample, 86% were seen once. The source material was PBMCs. Source of these receptors: a woman aged 18-29 years in good health and CMV-seronegative.

This chain joins TRBV5-1 and TRBJ1-2; maybe TRBD1 (5 bases). In germline, CDR1 is SGHRS, CDR2 YFSETQ. V was clipped by 3 bases and J by 6 bases, with 18 bases between them. This CDR3 region has 15 residues. This chain's CDR3 is CASSSIKSGRDGYTF. The CDR3 nucleotides are TGCGCCAGCAGCTCAATAAAATCAGGGAGGGATGGCTACACCTTC.

CDR3 protein: CASSPSLTFTSGNTIYF. CDR3 DNA: TGCGCCAGCAGCCCATCCTTGACATTCACCTCTGGAAACACCATATATTTT. The gene calls are TRBV5-1 and TRBJ1-3; D is unclear. This CDR3 spans 17 amino acids. V was clipped by 4 bases and J by 0 bases, with 17 bases between them. Germline V gene data show CDR1 as SGHRS and CDR2 as YFSETQ.

The rearrangement joins TRBV7-6 to TRBJ2-1, with a tentative D call TRBD1 (5 bases). CDR1 and CDR2 (germline): SGHVS, FNYEAQ. The V end was cut by 5 bases, the J end by 5 bases, with 16 bases between. The CDR3 length is 15 residues. In DNA form, the CDR3 reads TGTGCCAGCAGCCCGATAGGGGCCGCCGACAATGAGCAGTTCTTC. Translating gives CASSPIGAADNEQFF.

The genes are TRBV2 and TRBJ2-1; 10 nucleotides line up with TRBD2. This CDR3 contains 16 residues. V lost 5 bases and J lost 7; bases outside the gene matches: 11. Germline CDR1 is SNHLY and CDR2 is FYNNEI. CDR3 sequence reads: CASSKSGRATRNEQFF. DNA for the CDR3: TGTGCCAGCAGTAAGAGCGGGAGGGCCACGCGGAATGAGCAGTTCTTC.

The chain carries TRBV25-1 and TRBJ1-2; TRBD1 aligns across 9 bases. Germline CDR1 is MGHDK and CDR2 is SYGVNS. Trimming at V came to 4 bases and at J to 4 bases, leaving 10 bases not matched to a gene. There are 16 residues in the CDR3. The DNA for the CDR3 is TGTGCCAGCAGTGGAGATGGACAGGGGAACTTCTATGGCTACACCTTC. Translating gives CASSGDGQGNFYGYTF.

CDR3 protein: CASSRYGSYNEQFF. In DNA form, the CDR3 reads TGTGCCAGCAGTCGCTACGGGAGCTACAATGAGCAGTTCTTC. The chain couples TRBV28 to TRBJ2-1, with D perhaps matching TRBD2 (6 bases). Germline V gene lookup returns CDR1 MDHEN and CDR2 SYDVKM. The CDR3 covers 14 residues. Trimming removed 5 bases from V and 3 bases from J, with 11 bases in between. Complete variable domain (other parts from reference TRBV28 and TRBJ2-1): DVKVTQSSRYLVKRTGEKVFLECVQDMDHENMFWYRQDPGLGLRLIYFSYDVKMKEKGDIPEGYSVSREKKERFSLILESASTNQTSMYLCASSRYGSYNEQFFGPGTRLTVL.

This chain connects TRBV28 to TRBJ2-1; 12 bases fit TRBD2. The CDR3 has 15 amino acids. The J segment lost 8 bases and the V segment lost 8 bases, leaving 10 bases of the junction unmatched. CDR1 is MDHEN and CDR2 is SYDVKM in the germline V gene. The CDR3 here is CASPPRTSGVDEQFF. The CDR3 nucleotides are TGTGCCAGCCCCCCCCGGACTAGCGGGGTCGATGAGCAGTTCTTC.

The chain links TRBV28 to TRBJ2-3, with TRBD1 identical over 10 bases. CDR1 is MDHEN and CDR2 is SYDVKM in the germline V gene. CDR3 length equals 15 residues. With V trimmed by 4 bases and J by 5 bases, 6 bases remained unmatched. The CDR3 bases are TGTGCCAGCAGTTCGACAGGGGGCGGGGAAGATACGCAGTATTTT. Amino acids: CASSSTGGGEDTQYF.

The chain employs TRBV27 and TRBJ2-5; 10 bases are shared with TRBD1. The CDR3 loop spans 14 amino acids. CDR1 and CDR2 (germline): MNHEY, SMNVEV (reference sequence). Trimming removed 3 bases from V and 6 bases from J; junction bases left unmatched: 4. Written as DNA, the CDR3 is TGTGCCAGCAGTTTCTTGGGACAGGGGAAGACCCAGTACTTC. This sequence encodes CASSFLGQGKTQYF.

This sequence joins TRBV19 and TRBJ2-7; 13 bases map to TRBD2. The CDR3 extends over 16 amino acids. V gave up 4 bases and J gave up 2 bases; unmatched junction bases: 5. CDR1 and CDR2 (germline): LNHDA, SQIVND (reference sequence). As DNA, the CDR3 is TGTGCCAGTAGTACCTCCGGGACTAGCGGGACCTACGAGCAGTACTTC. This encodes CASSTSGTSGTYEQYF.

The chain couples TRBV18 to TRBJ2-2, with TRBD2 matching over 10 bases. The V and J ends lost 5 bases and 3 bases, in that order; junction bases with no gene match: 6. Germline V gives CDR1 KGHSH, CDR2 LQKENI. This CDR3 is 16 amino acids long. As DNA, the CDR3 is TGTGCCAGCTCAGGCAGACTAGCGGGTGACACCGGGGAGCTGTTTTTT. It yields the protein CASSGRLAGDTGELFF.

The chain joins TRBV25-1 to TRBJ1-1, with D unresolved. The CDR3 runs to 14 residues. Germline CDR1 MGHDK, CDR2 SYGVNS. Trimming left V 1 base short and J 7 bases short, with 13 bases between. The CDR3 loop reads CASSESVSPIEAFF. The CDR3 DNA sequence: TGTGCCAGCAGTGAATCGGTGTCCCCCATTGAAGCTTTCTTT.